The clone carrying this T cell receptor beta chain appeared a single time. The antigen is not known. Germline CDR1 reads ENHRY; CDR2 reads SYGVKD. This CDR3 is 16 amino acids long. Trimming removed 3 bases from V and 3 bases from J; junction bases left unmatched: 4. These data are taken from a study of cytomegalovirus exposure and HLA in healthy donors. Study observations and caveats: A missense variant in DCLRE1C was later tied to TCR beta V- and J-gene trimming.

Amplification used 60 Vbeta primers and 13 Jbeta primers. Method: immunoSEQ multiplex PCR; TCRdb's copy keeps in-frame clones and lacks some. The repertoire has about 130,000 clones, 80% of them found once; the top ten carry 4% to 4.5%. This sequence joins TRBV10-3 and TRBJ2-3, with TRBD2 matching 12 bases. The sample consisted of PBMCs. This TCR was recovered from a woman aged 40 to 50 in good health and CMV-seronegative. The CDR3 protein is CAISDTSGRRTDTQYF. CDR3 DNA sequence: TGTGCCATCAGTGACACTAGCGGGAGGAGGACAGATACGCAGTATTTT.